The sequence of this T cell receptor beta chain was determined in a study of cytomegalovirus exposure and HLA in healthy donors. Unmatched junction bases numbered 6, after V lost 3 bases and J lost 10 bases. This CDR3 is built from 14 residues. Germline V gene sequence: CDR1 SGHRS, CDR2 YFSETQ. General study findings and limits: Cytomegalovirus status was reportedly diagnosed by the classifier with high specificity and sensitivity. According to a subsequent analysis, TCR clusters identified in the first cohort showed a tendency to co-occur across the approximately 120 validation repertoires. A list of 150 to 200 TCR beta chains associated with cytomegalovirus was given.

Method: immunoSEQ multiplex PCR; TCRdb's copy keeps in-frame clones and lacks some. The top ten clones hold less than 3.5% of a sample with about 140,000 clones, 70% to 90% of them seen once. A note on this clone: The antigen is unknown.

V usage is TRBV5-1 and J usage is TRBJ1-4; 10 nucleotides match TRBD1. This receptor was identified in a man between 18 and 35 years old in good health and CMV-seronegative. Sequenced: PBMCs. As DNA, the CDR3 is TGCGCCAGCAGCTCCGGACAGGGGGTCGCAAAACTGTTTTTT. Amino acid sequence: CASSSGQGVAKLFF.